These 9 T cell receptor beta chains originate from one sample sequenced in a study of T cells in Graves' hyperthyroidism and ophthalmopathy. It was RNA transcripts that yielded the amplified TCR beta CDR3 regions. With the HTBI primer set, the TCR CDR3 went through a first round of RT-PCR. TCRdb independently ran MiXCR on the multiplex PCR reads; one entry per CDR3 protein. The table shows hundreds of thousands of distinct CDR3 sequences, with about 35% occurring only once. Input material: blood. Receptors originate from a woman between 35 and 50 years old with Graves' hyperthyroidism.

CDR3 region: CASSYRTGIYEQYF. DNA of the CDR3: TGTGCCAGCAGTTACAGAACGGGGATTTACGAGCAGTACTTC. V and J are TRBV6-6 and TRBJ2-7, with a weak D call TRBD2 (5 bases). CDR3 length equals 14 residues. The ends were cut back, 2 bases at V and 4 bases at J, with 12 bases in the middle. Per the germline V gene, CDR1 is MNHNY and CDR2 is SVGAGI (reference sequence).

This clonotype came up many times. V usage is TRBV19 and J usage is TRBJ1-1, with D tentatively TRBD1 (6 bases). The V end lost 6 bases, the J end lost 5 bases, and 13 bases lay between the germline ends. CDR3 length: 13 residues. The germline V gene encodes CDR1 LNHDA and CDR2 SQIVND (reference sequence). The CDR3 coding sequence is TGTGCCAGTAGATACCGGGGGCAGACTGAAGCTTTCTTT. This encodes CASRYRGQTEAFF.

The chain employs TRBV28 and TRBJ2-7; tentatively, D is TRBD2 (6 bases). Trimming pared 7 bases from V and 3 bases from J, leaving 13 bases between. CDR3 length: 13 amino acids. Germline V gives CDR1 MDHEN, CDR2 SYDVKM. The CDR3 sequence: CASKRGGGYEQYF. Written as DNA, the CDR3 is TGTGCCAGCAAAAGGGGAGGCGGCTACGAGCAGTACTTC. Based on the CDR3 plus reference TRBV28 and TRBJ2-7, the full variable domain is DVKVTQSSRYLVKRTGEKVFLECVQDMDHENMFWYRQDPGLGLRLIYFSYDVKMKEKGDIPEGYSVSREKKERFSLILESASTNQTSMYLCASKRGGGYEQYFGPGTRLTVT.

This clonotype was recorded a few times. The V gene is TRBV12-5, the J gene TRBJ2-7; D may be TRBD1 (6 bases). The CDR3 contains 15 residues. From germline, CDR1 is LGHNT and CDR2 FRNRAP. V gave up 2 bases and J gave up 1 base, with 12 bases separating them. CDR3 protein: CASGLRQGYSYEQYF. CDR3 nucleotide sequence: TGTGCTAGTGGTTTGAGGCAGGGGTATTCCTACGAGCAGTACTTC.

This clonotype was seen only a few times. The chain joins TRBV24-1 to TRBJ2-2, with a tentative D call TRBD1 (5 bases). CDR3 length: 15 amino acids. V was cut by 6 bases and J by 5 bases, with 15 bases left in between. Per germline, CDR1 KGHDR and CDR2 SFDVKD. The DNA for the CDR3 is TGTGCCACCAGTAAGGACATCTCAGGGACCGGGGAGCTGTTTTTT. Translation: CATSKDISGTGELFF.

The V gene is TRBV6-6, the J gene TRBJ1-2; D gene ambiguous. Germline CDR1 and CDR2: MNHNY and SVGAGI (reference sequence). The V gene lost 6 bases and the J gene lost 6 bases, with 20 bases spanning the gap. The CDR3 is 15 amino acids. CDR3 DNA: TGTGCCAGCAGAAGTAGTGGACGTACCCGGAATGGCTACACCTTC. It translates to CASRSSGRTRNGYTF.

There are a few counts of this clonotype. The chain is built from TRBV6-5 and TRBJ1-1; weak D call: TRBD1 (6 bases). V lost 6 bases, J lost 4 bases, and 15 bases lay in between. In germline, CDR1 is MNHEY, CDR2 SVGAGI. The CDR3 consists of 14 residues. CDR3 nucleotides: TGTGCCAGCAGCTATCAGGGGCTGCCCACTGAAGCTTTCTTT. It yields the protein CASSYQGLPTEAFF.

The chain uses TRBV7-9 and TRBJ1-3, with TRBD1 as a possible D gene (6 bases). The CDR3 covers 13 residues. Germline CDR1 and CDR2: SEHNR and FQNEAQ (reference sequence). V lost 4 bases to trimming and J lost 9 bases, with 13 bases between them. The CDR3 sequence: CASSSPQGGTIYF. For the CDR3, the DNA is TGTGCCAGCAGCTCACCACAGGGAGGCACCATATATTTT.

The chain has TRBV28 and TRBJ2-7; the D gene is possibly TRBD1 (5 bases). The CDR3 is made up of 11 amino acids. CDR1 is MDHEN and CDR2 is SYDVKM in the germline V gene. V gave up 8 bases and J gave up 3 bases, with 8 bases separating them. The CDR3 sequence: CASLDNYEQYF. CDR3 sequence (DNA): TGTGCCAGCTTGGACAACTACGAGCAGTACTTC.